The 5 T cell receptor beta chains in this list originate from one sample, sequenced in a study of radiotherapy plus CTLA-4 blockade in lung cancer. Libraries were prepared by immunoSEQ multiplex PCR; TCRdb keeps only in-frame clonotypes and omits some of them. The sample contains fewer than 55,000 clones, around 84% of which appear only once. This sample comprised peripheral blood, obtained from a patient treated with radiotherapy plus ipilimumab. Source of these receptors: a human donor with non-small cell lung cancer whose response to radiotherapy plus ipilimumab could not be evaluated.

The chain uses TRBV28 and TRBJ2-5; 7 bases agree with TRBD1. V shed 2 bases, J shed 5 bases, and the junction held 5 bases outside the gene matches. Germline values: CDR1 MDHEN, CDR2 SYDVKM. The CDR3 covers 14 residues. In nucleotides, the CDR3 is TGTGCCAGCAGTTTAGCAGGGGGTAGGGAGACCCAGTACTTC. Protein: CASSLAGGRETQYF.

This sequence joins TRBV6-5 and TRBJ2-2; no firm D call. Trimming shortened V by 0 bases and J by 3 bases, and 11 bases separated the two germline ends. Per germline, CDR1 MNHEY and CDR2 SVGAGI. The CDR3 covers 16 residues. The CDR3 nucleotides read TGTGCCAGCAGTTACTCGATGATGAGCCACACCGGGGAGCTGTTTTTT. Translated: CASSYSMMSHTGELFF.

This rearrangement joins TRBV4-3 to TRBJ2-1; 9 bases agree with TRBD2. The ends lost 5 bases at V and 4 bases at J; junction bases unmatched: 6. CDR1 LGHNA and CDR2 YSLEER come from the germline V gene. The CDR3 contains 15 residues. The DNA for the CDR3 is TGCGCCAGCAGCATCCTAGCGGGGATTTACAATGAGCAGTTCTTC. Its translation: CASSILAGIYNEQFF.

The V call is TRBV6-5, the J call TRBJ1-1; no clear D. This CDR3 comprises 13 residues. The germline V gene encodes CDR1 MNHEY and CDR2 SVGAGI. V lost 6 bases to trimming and J lost 1 base, with 9 bases between them. In nucleotides, the CDR3 is TGTGCCAGCAGGAACAGAGAGAACACTGAAGCTTTCTTT. It is translated as CASRNRENTEAFF.

The chain recombines TRBV5-1 with TRBJ2-5; 7 positions agree with TRBD1. The junction had 8 bases not matched to a gene; V was cut back by 1 base and J by 5 bases. This CDR3 is 15 amino acids long. Germline V gives CDR1 SGHRS, CDR2 YFSETQ. The CDR3 loop reads CASSLFPWDSETQYF. DNA of the CDR3: TGCGCCAGCAGCTTGTTCCCGTGGGACAGTGAGACCCAGTACTTC. The whole variable domain, filled in from reference TRBV5-1 and TRBJ2-5, reads KAGVTQTPRYLIKTRGQQVTLSCSPISGHRSVSWYQQTPGQGLQFLFEYFSETQRNKGNFPGRFSGRQFSNSRSEMNVSTLELGDSALYLCASSLFPWDSETQYFGPGTRLLVL.